The 14 T cell receptor beta chains below come from one sample, sequenced in a study of T cell changes during pregnancy in multiple sclerosis. Libraries were prepared by immunoSEQ multiplex PCR; TCRdb keeps only in-frame clonotypes and omits some of them. Found here are around 30,000 clones, about 92% of them singletons; the top ten hold around 0.44%. The source material was CD4+ T cells from peripheral blood mononuclear cells, sampled after pregnancy. Receptors originate from a female donor with multiple sclerosis, enrolled in a pregnancy study.

The rearrangement links TRBV7-2 to TRBJ2-7; no clear D gene. V was cut by 1 base and J by 5 bases, with 12 bases left in between. The CDR3 extends over 14 amino acids. Germline CDR1 and CDR2: SGHTA and FQGNSA. The CDR3 loop is CASSLGLEANEQYF. The CDR3 nucleotides are TGTGCCAGCAGCTTAGGGTTAGAGGCGAACGAGCAGTACTTC.

The V call is TRBV19, the J call TRBJ1-2, with 8 bases matching TRBD1. The CDR3 extends over 13 amino acids. Unmatched junction bases numbered 5, after V lost 3 bases and J lost 8 bases. Per the germline V gene, CDR1 is LNHDA and CDR2 is SQIVND (reference sequence). The CDR3 DNA reads as TGTGCCAGTAGTATCTCACAGGGGGAAGGCTACACCTTC. This encodes CASSISQGEGYTF.

The chain couples TRBV7-2 to TRBJ1-5, with D perhaps matching TRBD1 (5 bases). The germline V gene has CDR1 SGHTA and CDR2 FQGNSA. The CDR3 has 13 residues. Trimming removed 3 bases at V and 8 bases at J, with 11 bases between. CDR3 nucleotides: TGTGCCAGCAGCTTTGGGGGGTTGGAGCCCCAGCATTTT. Translated: CASSFGGLEPQHF.

The chain has TRBV27 and TRBJ2-3, with TRBD2 matching over 10 bases. This CDR3 is built from 17 residues. V trimming: 5 bases; J trimming: 0 bases; junction bases outside the gene matches: 8. The germline V gene encodes CDR1 MNHEY and CDR2 SMNVEV (reference sequence). The DNA for the CDR3 is TGTGCCAGCAGTCGAGCAGTAGCGGGAGGTAGCACAGATACGCAGTATTTT. This codes for CASSRAVAGGSTDTQYF.

The genes are TRBV5-4 and TRBJ2-4; D possibly corresponds to TRBD2 (6 bases). This CDR3 contains 18 residues. V lost 0 bases to trimming and J lost 0 bases, with 16 bases between them. From germline, CDR1 is SGHNT and CDR2 YYREEE (reference sequence). The CDR3 sequence is CASSLGTGEVLAKNIQYF. The CDR3 DNA sequence: TGTGCCAGCAGCTTGGGGACTGGGGAGGTTCTAGCCAAAAACATTCAGTACTTC.

CDR3 DNA sequence: TGCGCCAGCAGACAGGGCTACCAAGAGACCCAGTACTTC. As protein: CASRQGYQETQYF. The V gene is TRBV10-2, the J gene TRBJ2-5; possibly TRBD1 for D (6 bases). The germline V and J ends were trimmed by 6 bases and 0 bases, with 8 bases remaining between them. In germline, CDR1 is WSHSY, CDR2 SAAADI. The CDR3 covers 13 residues.

The CDR3 sequence is CASSINKLETQYF. DNA of the CDR3: TGTGCCAGTAGTATAAACAAGTTGGAGACCCAGTACTTC. The chain carries TRBV19 and TRBJ2-5, with D hard to call. The CDR3 runs 13 residues. CDR1 and CDR2 (germline): LNHDA, SQIVND (reference sequence). The ends were cut back, 2 bases at V and 5 bases at J, with 9 bases in the middle.

The genes are TRBV4-3 and TRBJ1-6; 7 bases match TRBD1. V shed 5 bases, J shed 4 bases, and the junction held 2 bases outside the gene matches. Germline values: CDR1 LGHNA, CDR2 YSLEER. The CDR3 loop spans 14 amino acids. The CDR3 loop is CASSMTGYNSPLHF. CDR3 nucleotide sequence: TGCGCCAGCAGCATGACAGGGTATAATTCACCCCTCCACTTT.

The V gene is TRBV11-2, the J gene TRBJ1-3, with D tentatively TRBD1 (5 bases). Deletions cut 5 bases from V and 4 bases from J, with 12 bases between. This CDR3 is 14 amino acids long. Per germline, CDR1 SGHAT and CDR2 FQNNGV. This CDR3 reads CASSPGRGGNTIYF. CDR3 coding DNA: TGTGCCAGCAGCCCTGGGCGGGGGGGAAACACCATATATTTT.

CDR3 DNA: TGTGCCAGCAGCTTAGGAGTGGGTAGCGATACGCAGTATTTT. This codes for CASSLGVGSDTQYF. The chain has TRBV7-6 and TRBJ2-3; no reliable D call. V lost 1 base, J lost 6 bases, and 11 bases lay in between. There are 14 residues in the CDR3. In germline, CDR1 is SGHVS, CDR2 FNYEAQ.

The gene calls are TRBV5-1 and TRBJ2-5; 7 nucleotides match TRBD2. Looked up from germline, CDR1 is SGHRS and CDR2 is YFSETQ. The CDR3 runs to 11 residues. With V trimmed by 3 bases and J by 7 bases, 0 bases remained unmatched. CDR3 DNA sequence: TGCGCCAGCAGCTGGGAGGGGACCCAGTACTTC. Amino acids: CASSWEGTQYF.

The CDR3 protein is CASSDVSSGSHEQFF. For the CDR3, the DNA is TGTGCCAGCAGTGACGTGTCTAGCGGGAGCCATGAGCAGTTCTTC. J is TRBJ2-1 and V is TRBV6-4; TRBD2 aligns across 10 bases. The V and J ends lost 2 bases and 8 bases, in that order; junction bases with no gene match: 6. Germline-derived CDR1 and CDR2 are MRHNA and SNTAGT. This CDR3 has 15 residues.

The chain joins TRBV5-1 to TRBJ2-5, with 7 bases identical to TRBD2. Germline V gene data show CDR1 as SGHRS and CDR2 as YFSETQ. The CDR3 consists of 15 residues. V dropped 4 bases and J dropped 2; count of bases not matched to a gene: 8. The DNA for the CDR3 is TGCGCCAGCAGCCCCCAGCGGGGCTATCAAGAGACCCAGTACTTC. This sequence encodes CASSPQRGYQETQYF.

The V call is TRBV6-1, the J call TRBJ1-1; 7 bases fit TRBD1. This CDR3 region has 13 residues. CDR1 and CDR2 from the germline V gene are MNHNS and SASEGT. Losses at the gene ends were 8 bases for V and 5 bases for J; bases not matched to a gene: 8. CDR3 loop: CASGDSVRTEAFF. The DNA of the CDR3 is TGTGCCAGCGGGGACAGTGTAAGGACTGAAGCTTTCTTT.